The 16 T cell receptor beta chains below were found in one sample sequenced in a study of beta chain features in type 1 diabetes. Expressed TCRB transcripts were sequenced because the entire RNA isolate underwent reverse transcription. TCRdb keeps only in-frame clones here, not all; method: immunoSEQ multiplex PCR. This table has about 240,000 clones, 25% to 30% appearing once. The sequenced material came from central memory CD4+ T cells from blood. Receptor source: a young man in good health.

This clone was counted only a few times. The gene calls are TRBV18 and TRBJ2-1, with 10 nucleotides matching TRBD2. The CDR3 loop spans 15 amino acids. In germline, CDR1 is KGHSH, CDR2 LQKENI. V shed 5 bases, J shed 4 bases, and the junction held 5 bases outside the gene matches. The CDR3 reads CASSRLAGSYNEQFF. CDR3 DNA sequence: TGTGCCAGCTCAAGACTAGCGGGCAGTTACAATGAGCAGTTCTTC. The whole variable domain, remainder taken from reference TRBV18 and TRBJ2-1, is NAGVMQNPRHLVRRRGQEARLRCSPMKGHSHVYWYRQLPEEGLKFMVYLQKENIIDESGMPKERFSAEFPKEGPSILRIQQVVRGDSAAYFCASSRLAGSYNEQFFGPGTRLTVL.

This clone was seen a few times. Written as DNA, the CDR3 is TGTGCCAGCAGCTCCGGGACACCTAGCACAGATACGCAGTATTTT. Translated, it gives CASSSGTPSTDTQYF. The chain combines TRBV5-4 with TRBJ2-3; a weak D match, TRBD1 (6 bases). Germline V gene lookup returns CDR1 SGHNT and CDR2 YYREEE (reference sequence). V lost 3 bases and J lost 0, with 11 bases in between. This CDR3 spans 15 amino acids.

This chain uses TRBV30 with TRBJ1-1; weak D call: TRBD1 (5 bases). The ends were cut back, 8 bases at V and 0 bases at J, with 13 bases in the middle. There are 13 residues in the CDR3. Germline assignment: CDR1 GTSNPN and CDR2 SVGIG (reference sequence). Written as DNA, the CDR3 is TGTGCCGGGCACAGGAGACTGAACACTGAAGCTTTCTTT. Translated: CAGHRRLNTEAFF. The full variable domain, rest sourced from reference TRBV30 and TRBJ1-1, is SQTIHQWPATLVQPVGSPLSLECTVEGTSNPNLYWYRQAAGRGLQLLFYSVGIGQISSEVPQNLSASRPQDRQFILSSKKLLLSDSGFYLCAGHRRLNTEAFFGQGTRLTVV.

This clone was detected only a few times. V gene TRBV10-3 combines with J gene TRBJ2-1, with 10 bases lining up with TRBD2. The junction had 8 bases not matched to a gene; V was cut back by 6 bases and J by 0 bases. Per germline, CDR1 ENHRY and CDR2 SYGVKD. This CDR3 is 17 amino acids long. Here the CDR3 DNA reads TGTGCCATCAGGGGAGCGGGAGGGTTAAGCTCCTACAATGAGCAGTTCTTC. Amino acids: CAIRGAGGLSSYNEQFF.

This clone was counted a few times. V is TRBV30 and J is TRBJ1-1; the D gene is possibly TRBD1 (6 bases). This CDR3 spans 13 amino acids. Germline CDR1 reads GTSNPN; CDR2 reads SVGIG (reference sequence). Trimming took off 3 bases at V and 3 bases at J, with 11 bases between the two ends. The CDR3 region is CAWSRRGDTEAFF. DNA of the CDR3: TGTGCCTGGAGCCGCAGGGGTGACACTGAAGCTTTCTTT.

The chain employs TRBV7-9 and TRBJ2-7; maybe TRBD1 (5 bases). Germline V gives CDR1 SEHNR, CDR2 FQNEAQ (reference sequence). V lost 8 bases to trimming and J lost 4 bases, with 15 bases between them. This CDR3 is built from 13 residues. The CDR3 nucleotides read TGTGCCAGCGAGTCTGGGAAGGGGTACGAGCAGTACTTC. It translates to CASESGKGYEQYF. Full variable domain (outside the CDR3, taken from reference TRBV7-9 and TRBJ2-7): DTGVSQNPRHKITKRGQNVTFRCDPISEHNRLYWYRQTLGQGPEFLTYFQNEAQLEKSRLLSDRFSAERPKGSFSTLEIQRTEQGDSAMYLCASESGKGYEQYFGPGTRLTVT.

The table lists this clone with many counts. The CDR3 coding sequence is TGTGCCAGCAGCGTAGGCGAGAGCACAGATACGCAGTATTTT. This gives the protein CASSVGESTDTQYF. The genes are TRBV9 and TRBJ2-3; D is ambiguous. With 0 bases removed from V and 0 bases from J, the gap between germline ends came to 5 bases. This CDR3 contains 14 residues. Germline loops: CDR1 SGDLS, CDR2 YYNGEE.

This clone was observed a handful of times. This chain's CDR3 is CASSYSGTTNYEQYF. The CDR3 nucleotides are TGTGCCAGCAGTTACTCAGGGACTACTAACTACGAGCAGTACTTC. The chain couples TRBV6-5 to TRBJ2-7; 7 nucleotides align to TRBD2. V gave up 0 bases and J gave up 3 bases; unmatched junction bases: 5. The CDR3 runs 15 residues. CDR1 MNHEY and CDR2 SVGAGI come from the germline V gene.

This clone showed up many times. The same CDR3 can be traced to other DNA sequences in this sample. This chain uses TRBV11-2 with TRBJ2-5; TRBD1 aligns across 9 bases. The V segment lost 5 bases and the J segment 5 bases; nucleotides outside the gene matches: 6. This CDR3 has 14 amino acids. CDR1 is SGHAT and CDR2 is FQNNGV in the germline V gene. The CDR3 loop is CASSGGQGGETQYF. In DNA form, the CDR3 reads TGTGCCAGCAGCGGGGGACAGGGTGGCGAGACCCAGTACTTC.

CDR3 sequence: CASSLEGAGGADTQYF. As DNA, the CDR3 is TGTGCCAGCAGCTTAGAGGGAGCGGGAGGGGCAGATACGCAGTATTTT. V is TRBV7-2 and J is TRBJ2-3; TRBD2 matches 10 bases. The CDR3 contains 16 residues. Germline lookup yields CDR1 SGHTA and CDR2 FQGNSA. Trimming cost V 1 base and J 4 bases; bases outside gene matches: 5.

The sample holds many counts of this clone. The V gene is TRBV7-2, the J gene TRBJ1-5; D uncertain. There are 15 residues in the CDR3. Germline V gene data show CDR1 as SGHTA and CDR2 as FQGNSA. V lost 5 bases and J lost 0, with 11 bases in between. Here the CDR3 reads CASSRSRNSNQPQHF. CDR3 sequence (DNA): TGTGCCAGCAGCCGGTCGAGGAATAGCAATCAGCCCCAGCATTTT.

This clone was detected once. V is TRBV9 and J is TRBJ2-5, with 10 positions matching TRBD2. This CDR3 has 17 amino acids. From germline, CDR1 is SGDLS and CDR2 YYNGEE. V lost 0 bases to trimming and J lost 1 base; unmatched junction nucleotides: 6. CDR3 protein: CASSVGISGGTQETQYF. CDR3 DNA sequence: TGTGCCAGCAGCGTAGGTATTAGCGGGGGGACCCAAGAGACCCAGTACTTC.

The chain combines TRBV7-6 with TRBJ2-3, with TRBD2 as a possible D gene (7 bases). Germline V CDR1 and CDR2: SGHVS, FNYEAQ. The CDR3 contains 15 residues. V was cut by 1 base and J by 2 bases, with 10 bases left in between. The CDR3 nucleotides read TGTGCCAGCAGCTTAGGGGGGGGCCTCACAGATACGCAGTATTTT. Protein: CASSLGGGLTDTQYF.

Of note for this clone: Additional DNA sequences in this sample encode the identical CDR3. J is TRBJ2-5 and V is TRBV4-3, with 9 bases matching TRBD1. Germline CDR1 reads LGHNA; CDR2 reads YSLEER. CDR3 size: 14 residues. The V gene end was trimmed by 3 bases and the J gene end by 4 bases; junction bases not matched to a gene: 3. The CDR3 is CASSQTTGGETQYF. The CDR3 DNA sequence: TGCGCCAGCAGCCAGACGACAGGGGGAGAGACCCAGTACTTC.

V usage is TRBV29-1 and J usage is TRBJ1-1, with 7 bases matching TRBD1. V lost 6 bases and J lost 4; bases outside the gene matches: 11. The CDR3 extends over 14 amino acids. CDR1 and CDR2 (germline): SQVTM, ANQGSEA. The CDR3 DNA follows: TGCAGCGTGACAGGGTGGGGTGGGCGCACTGAAGCTTTCTTT. Translating gives CSVTGWGGRTEAFF. Using reference TRBV29-1 and TRBJ1-1 for the parts outside the CDR3, the full variable domain is SAVISQKPSRDICQRGTSLTIQCQVDSQVTMMFWYRQQPGQSLTLIATANQGSEATYESGFVIDKFPISRPNLTFSTLTVSNMSPEDSSIYLCSVTGWGGRTEAFFGQGTRLTVV.

The chain recombines TRBV20-1 with TRBJ2-5; D is uncertain. Trimming cost V 4 bases and J 2 bases, with 5 bases left between them. This CDR3 spans 11 amino acids. Germline CDR1 reads DFQATT; CDR2 reads SNEGSKA (reference sequence). The CDR3 bases are TGCAGTGCTATCCTTCAAGAGACCCAGTACTTC. As protein: CSAILQETQYF.